This is a list of T cell receptor beta chains from one sample in a study of T cell repertoires in cytomegalovirus infection. One entry per CDR3 protein, called by TCRdb with MiXCR from the reads. Of approximately 500,000 distinct CDR3 sequences listed, around 11% are singletons. Sequences were obtained from PBMCs. The receptors stem from a human donor in good health (CMV status not recorded). Some clones in this sample may be carry-over from other donors' samples. The CDR3 runs from the conserved cysteine through the conserved F or W. A D gene is named only where the DNA matches it firmly. Expanded clones get a size class; other rows say once, few or many, or leave the size out.

TRBJ2-1 TRBV5-1 - - TGCGCCAGCAGCTTTAAGATAATCTCCTACAATGAGCAGTTCTTC CASSFKIISYNEQFF
TRBJ2-1 TRBV7-8 many - TGTGCCAGCAGCACGAGCCGGGACCCATCCTACAATGAGCAGTTCTTC CASSTSRDPSYNEQFF
TRBJ1-5 TRBV2 many TRBD1 TGTGCCAGCAGTGAAGCGAGGAACAGGGGGCATCAGCCCCAGCATTTT CASSEARNRGHQPQHF
TRBJ1-2 TRBV12-3/TRBV12-4 many - TGTGCCAGCGATGAGGGGGGAGGAAATGGCTACACCTTC CASDEGGGNGYTF
TRBJ1-2 TRBV18 few - TGTGCCAGCTCACCACTGCCACCGGGGGTGTCGGGATCTATCCATGGCTACACCTTC CASSPLPPGVSGSIHGYTF
TRBJ2-2 TRBV28 many - TGTGCCAGCAGCCTCACAGGGTCCCAGAACACCGGGGAGCTGTTTTTT CASSLTGSQNTGELFF
TRBJ2-7 TRBV20-1 many - TGCAGTGGGATACCGGGGCCCCCAAACGAGCAGTACTTC CSGIPGPPNEQYF
TRBJ1-6 TRBV7-9 many TRBD1 TGTGCCAGCAGCAGAAAGGGGACAGGGGGTTCACCCCTCCACTTT CASSRKGTGGSPLHF
TRBJ2-7 TRBV5-1 few - TGCGCCAGCAGCTTGGGGACAGTCGGGACCTACGAGCAGTACTTC CASSLGTVGTYEQYF
TRBJ2-2 TRBV5-1 - TRBD1 TGCGCCATCAGCAAACCGGGACAGGGGGCTGTCACCGGGGAGCTGTTTTTT CAISKPGQGAVTGELFF
TRBJ2-4 TRBV6-5 many - TGTGCCAGCAGTTACGCTGTTGGGATACCTTCAGCCAAAAACATTCAGTACTTC CASSYAVGIPSAKNIQYF
TRBJ2-7 TRBV2 few TRBD2 TGTGCCAACTCCCCACGGGGAACTAGCGGGGGTTCCTACGAGCAGTACTTC CANSPRGTSGGSYEQYF
TRBJ2-6 TRBV9 many TRBD2 TGTGCCAGCAGCCCAGCAGGGAGGGTCTCTGGGGCCAACGTCCTGACTTTC CASSPAGRVSGANVLTF
TRBJ1-2 TRBV11-2 many - TGTGCCAGCAGCTTAGTCACGAGTTCCTATGGCTACACCTTC CASSLVTSSYGYTF
TRBJ2-2 TRBV5-1 - TRBD2 TGCGCCAGCAGCTTGGGGGACTACTACACCGGGGAGCTGTTTTTT CASSLGDYYTGELFF
TRBJ1-1 TRBV6-6 few - TGTGCCAGCAGTTACAAGCAGGGAGGGGGGAACACTGAAGCTTTCTTT CASSYKQGGGNTEAFF
TRBJ1-1 TRBV7-9 many TRBD1 TGTGCCAGCAGCTTAAACGGACAGGGGATGGTTGATGAAGCTTTCTTT CASSLNGQGMVDEAFF
TRBJ1-3 TRBV11-2 many - TGTGCCAGCAGCTTCCGCCGGACTAGTGGAAACACCATATATTTT CASSFRRTSGNTIYF
TRBJ1-1 TRBV7-2 many - TGTGCCAGCAGCTTAAATTGGGGGCTGAACACTGAAGCTTTCTTT CASSLNWGLNTEAFF
TRBJ2-1 TRBV7-9 many TRBD2 TGTGCCAGCAGCTCCGATAGGGCTAGCGGGGGGCCGCGGCGGCAGTTCTTC CASSSDRASGGPRRQFF
TRBJ2-1 TRBV29-1 - TRBD2 TGCAGCGTTGATCCGGGACTAGCCTACAATGAGCAGTTCTTC CSVDPGLAYNEQFF
TRBJ2-3 TRBV29-1 - - TGCAGCGTTGAAGGGCACAGCAGCACAGATACGCAGTATTTT CSVEGHSSTDTQYF
TRBJ1-1 TRBV29-1 many - TGCAGCGTTGACATGTCGGACACTGAAGCTTTCTTT CSVDMSDTEAFF
TRBJ2-5 TRBV20-1 many TRBD1 TGCAGTGCATTAGACAGGGGAGGCTTTGGAGAGACCCAGTACTTC CSALDRGGFGETQYF
TRBJ2-1 TRBV7-3 many - TGTGCCAGCAGCTTACCACAGGGATTAGACAATGAGCAGTTCTTC CASSLPQGLDNEQFF
TRBJ2-2 TRBV5-6 - - TGTGCCAGCAGCTCCCGGGACTTTAGCGGGGAGCTGTTTTTT CASSSRDFSGELFF
TRBJ2-3 TRBV27 many - TGTGCCAGCAGTTTACGGGGCATCGGAACAGATACGCAGTATTTT CASSLRGIGTDTQYF
TRBJ2-7 TRBV28 many TRBD2 TGTGCCAGTACCCTCGGGGGGGTCGCGGCAAACGAGCAGTACTTC CASTLGGVAANEQYF
TRBJ2-7 TRBV7-9 many TRBD1 TGTGCCAGCAGCGTCAGGGACAGGCCCCTTGGGTTC CASSVRDRPLGF
TRBJ1-5 TRBV2 few TRBD1 TGTGCCAGCAGGGACAGGGGGCTAAATCAGCCCCAGCATTTT CASRDRGLNQPQHF
TRBJ2-7 TRBV7-6 many - TGTGCCAGCAGCTCGGAACCCAACTACGAGCAGTACTTC CASSSEPNYEQYF
TRBJ1-2 TRBV20-1 - TRBD1 TGCAGTGCTAGGGTCCACAGGGGTTATGGCTACACCTTC CSARVHRGYGYTF
TRBJ2-1 TRBV7-9 many - TGTGCCAGCAGCGGGGGAGAGCCTGTGGATGAGCAGTTCTTC CASSGGEPVDEQFF
TRBJ2-2 TRBV2 many TRBD2 TGTGCCAGCAGTGAAATGGTCGGGGGGGCCAACGGGGAGCTGTTTTTT CASSEMVGGANGELFF
TRBJ1-2 TRBV7-2 many - TGTGCCAGCAGCTTGGGGGTTAATTATGGCTATGGCTACACCTTC CASSLGVNYGYGYTF
TRBJ2-7 TRBV18 few - TGTGCCAGCTCACCAACGGGCGGGCCAGTCTCCTACGAGCAGTACTTC CASSPTGGPVSYEQYF
TRBJ2-4 TRBV7-9 - - TGTGCCAGCAGCTTAGAGGGAGGACAGGACCAGTACTTC CASSLEGGQDQYF
TRBJ1-6 TRBV14 - - TGTGCCAGCAGCCAAGACAGGGGTGGATCACCCCTCCACTTT CASSQDRGGSPLHF
TRBJ2-3 TRBV6-1 - - TGTGCCAGCAGAGGTGCCAGGCCGTCCACAGATACGCAGTATTTT CASRGARPSTDTQYF
TRBJ1-1 TRBV12-5 many - TGTGCTATAAACCCTGTGGGGCAGGGGTTGAAAACTGAAGCTTTCTTT CAINPVGQGLKTEAFF
TRBJ1-1 TRBV5-6 few - TGTGCCAGCAGCTTTAGGTCTTCCCCGACTGAAGCTTTCTTT CASSFRSSPTEAFF
TRBJ2-5 TRBV12-3/TRBV12-4 - TRBD2 TGTGCCAGCACCGTTAGCGGGGGGGCACAGTACTTC CASTVSGGAQYF
TRBJ1-6 TRBV18 many - TGTGCCAGCTCAACGCGGGACGGGCGTTATTCACCCCTCCACTTT CASSTRDGRYSPLHF
TRBJ2-5 TRBV7-7 many - TGTGCCAGCAGCTTTACCGAACAAGAGACCCAGTACTTC CASSFTEQETQYF
TRBJ2-3 TRBV20-1 - TRBD1 TGCAGTGCTAGGGGGACAGCCAACACAGATACGCAGTATTTT CSARGTANTDTQYF